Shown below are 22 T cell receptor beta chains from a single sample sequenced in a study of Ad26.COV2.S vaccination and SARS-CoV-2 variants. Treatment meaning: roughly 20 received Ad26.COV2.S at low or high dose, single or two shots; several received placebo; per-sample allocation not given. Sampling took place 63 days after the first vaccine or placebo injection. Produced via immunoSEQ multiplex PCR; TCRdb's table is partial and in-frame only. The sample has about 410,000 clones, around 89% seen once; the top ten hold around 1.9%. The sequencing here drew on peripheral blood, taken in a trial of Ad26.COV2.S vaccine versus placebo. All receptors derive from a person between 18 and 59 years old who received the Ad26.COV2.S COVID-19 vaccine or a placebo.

CDR3 bases: TGTGCCTGGAGTGGTTGGATGCATTCACCCCTCCACTTT. As protein: CAWSGWMHSPLHF. The rearrangement joins TRBV30 to TRBJ1-6; D ambiguous. The V and J ends lost 1 base and 8 bases respectively, with 9 bases between them. The CDR3 sequence is 13 residues long. Germline V CDR1 and CDR2: GTSNPN, SVGIG (reference sequence). Supplemented by reference TRBV30 and TRBJ1-6, the full variable domain reads SQTIHQWPATLVQPVGSPLSLECTVEGTSNPNLYWYRQAAGRGLQLLFYSVGIGQISSEVPQNLSASRPQDRQFILSSKKLLLSDSGFYLCAWSGWMHSPLHFGNGTRLTVT.

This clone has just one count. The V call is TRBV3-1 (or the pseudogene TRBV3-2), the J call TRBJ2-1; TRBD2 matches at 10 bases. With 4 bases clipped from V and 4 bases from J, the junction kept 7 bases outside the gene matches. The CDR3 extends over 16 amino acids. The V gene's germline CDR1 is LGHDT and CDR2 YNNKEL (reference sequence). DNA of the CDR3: TGTGCCAGCAGCCGCTCTAGCGGGAGTTGGTACAATGAGCAGTTCTTC. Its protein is CASSRSSGSWYNEQFF.

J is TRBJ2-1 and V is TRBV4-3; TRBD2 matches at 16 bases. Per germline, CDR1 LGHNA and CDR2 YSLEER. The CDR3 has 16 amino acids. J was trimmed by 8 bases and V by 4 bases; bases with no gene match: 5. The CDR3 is CASSLGLAGGTDEQFF. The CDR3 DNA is TGCGCCAGCAGCCTGGGACTAGCGGGAGGGACGGATGAGCAGTTCTTC.

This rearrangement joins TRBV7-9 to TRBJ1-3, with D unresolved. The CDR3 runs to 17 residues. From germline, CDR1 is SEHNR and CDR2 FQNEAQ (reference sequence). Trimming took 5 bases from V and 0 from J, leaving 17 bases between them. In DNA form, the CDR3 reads TGTGCCAGCAGCGCATCCTCGCGGGAGATCTCTGGAAACACCATATATTTT. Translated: CASSASSREISGNTIYF.

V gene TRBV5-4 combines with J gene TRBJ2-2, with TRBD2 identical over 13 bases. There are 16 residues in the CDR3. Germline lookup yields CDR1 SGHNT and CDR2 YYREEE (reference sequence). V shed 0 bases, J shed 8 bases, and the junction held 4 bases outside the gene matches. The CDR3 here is CASSLGLAGGVGELFF. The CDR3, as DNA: TGTGCCAGCAGCTTGGGACTAGCGGGAGGCGTTGGGGAGCTGTTTTTT.

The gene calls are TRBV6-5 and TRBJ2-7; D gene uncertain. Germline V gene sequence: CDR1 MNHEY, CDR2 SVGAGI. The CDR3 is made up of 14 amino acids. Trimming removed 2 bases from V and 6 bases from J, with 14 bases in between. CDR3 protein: CASSYGGRSSEQYF. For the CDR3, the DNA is TGTGCCAGCAGTTACGGCGGCCGAAGCTCCGAGCAGTACTTC.

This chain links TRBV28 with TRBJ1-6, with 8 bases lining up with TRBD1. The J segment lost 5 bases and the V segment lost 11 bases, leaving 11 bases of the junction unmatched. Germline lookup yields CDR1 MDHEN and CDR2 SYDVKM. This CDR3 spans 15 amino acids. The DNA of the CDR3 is TGTGCCGGGGGGCGACAGGGGCGCGATAATTCACCCCTCCACTTT. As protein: CAGGRQGRDNSPLHF.

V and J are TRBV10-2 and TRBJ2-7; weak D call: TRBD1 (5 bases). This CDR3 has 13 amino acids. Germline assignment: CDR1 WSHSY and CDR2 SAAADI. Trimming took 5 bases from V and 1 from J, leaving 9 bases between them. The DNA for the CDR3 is TGCGCCAGCAGTAAAGGGGTATCCTACGAGCAGTACTTC. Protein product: CASSKGVSYEQYF.

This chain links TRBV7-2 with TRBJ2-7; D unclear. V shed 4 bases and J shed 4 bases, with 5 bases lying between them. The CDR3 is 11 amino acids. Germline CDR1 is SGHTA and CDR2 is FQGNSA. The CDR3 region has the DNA TGTGCCAGCAGCTCTGTTTACGAGCAGTACTTC. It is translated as CASSSVYEQYF. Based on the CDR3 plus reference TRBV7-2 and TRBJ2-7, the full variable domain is GAGVSQSPSNKVTEKGKDVELRCDPISGHTALYWYRQSLGQGLEFLIYFQGNSAPDKSGLPSDRFSAERTGGSVSTLTIQRTQQEDSAVYLCASSSVYEQYFGPGTRLTVT.

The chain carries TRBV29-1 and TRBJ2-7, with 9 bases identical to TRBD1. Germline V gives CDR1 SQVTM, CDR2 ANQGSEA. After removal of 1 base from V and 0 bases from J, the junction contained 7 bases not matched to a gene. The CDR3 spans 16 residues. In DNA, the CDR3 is TGCAGCGTTGAAGGGCTCCGGGACAGGGCCTCCTACGAGCAGTACTTC. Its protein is CSVEGLRDRASYEQYF.

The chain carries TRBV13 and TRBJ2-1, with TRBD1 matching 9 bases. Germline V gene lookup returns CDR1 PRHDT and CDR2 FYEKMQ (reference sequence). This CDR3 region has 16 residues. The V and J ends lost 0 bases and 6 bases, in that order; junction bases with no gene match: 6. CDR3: CASSLGLPGQGNEQFF. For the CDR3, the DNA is TGTGCCAGCAGCTTAGGATTACCGGGACAGGGCAATGAGCAGTTCTTC.

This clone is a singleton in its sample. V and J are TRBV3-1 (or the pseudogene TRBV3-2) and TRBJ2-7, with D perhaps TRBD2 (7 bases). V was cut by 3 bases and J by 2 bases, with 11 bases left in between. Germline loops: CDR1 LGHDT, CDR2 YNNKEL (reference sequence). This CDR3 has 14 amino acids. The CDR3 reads CASSHGGGPYEQYF. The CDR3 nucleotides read TGTGCCAGCAGCCACGGCGGGGGCCCCTACGAGCAGTACTTC.

CDR3 coding DNA: TGTGCCAGCACCACAGGCCCCTATGGCTACACCTTC. It encodes CASTTGPYGYTF. J is TRBJ1-2 and V is TRBV28; tentatively, D is TRBD1 (5 bases). This CDR3 has 12 residues. Germline-derived CDR1 and CDR2 are MDHEN and SYDVKM. With 7 bases removed from V and 4 bases from J, the gap between germline ends came to 10 bases.

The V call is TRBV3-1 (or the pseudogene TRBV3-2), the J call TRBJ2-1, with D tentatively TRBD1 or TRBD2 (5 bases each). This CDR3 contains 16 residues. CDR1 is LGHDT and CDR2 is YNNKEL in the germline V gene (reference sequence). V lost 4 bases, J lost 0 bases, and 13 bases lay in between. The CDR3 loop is CASSPRGTGSYNEQFF. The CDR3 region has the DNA TGTGCCAGCAGCCCCCGGGGCACCGGCTCCTACAATGAGCAGTTCTTC.

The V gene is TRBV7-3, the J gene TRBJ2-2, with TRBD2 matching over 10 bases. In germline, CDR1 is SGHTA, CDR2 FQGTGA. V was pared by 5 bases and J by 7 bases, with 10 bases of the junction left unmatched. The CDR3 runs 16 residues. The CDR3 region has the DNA TGTGCCAGCAGCCCCGAGCTAGCGGGAGCAGGCGGGGAGCTGTTTTTT. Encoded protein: CASSPELAGAGGELFF.

In nucleotides, the CDR3 is TGTGCCAGCTCACCAGGGGGCTCTGAAGCTTTCTTT. It specifies CASSPGGSEAFF. This sequence joins TRBV18 and TRBJ1-1; TRBD1 is a possible D gene (6 bases). CDR3 size: 12 residues. Between the trimmed V and J ends, which lost 2 bases and 6 bases, there was a span of 7 bases. Germline CDR1 KGHSH, CDR2 LQKENI.

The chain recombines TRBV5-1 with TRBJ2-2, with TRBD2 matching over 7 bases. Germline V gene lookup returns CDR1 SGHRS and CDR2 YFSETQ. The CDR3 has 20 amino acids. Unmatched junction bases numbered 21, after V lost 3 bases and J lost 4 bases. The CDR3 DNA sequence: TGCGCCAGCAGCTCCCGGGGGGTGAGAGGTAGCGGCGGGGCCACCGGGGAGCTGTTTTTT. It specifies CASSSRGVRGSGGATGELFF.

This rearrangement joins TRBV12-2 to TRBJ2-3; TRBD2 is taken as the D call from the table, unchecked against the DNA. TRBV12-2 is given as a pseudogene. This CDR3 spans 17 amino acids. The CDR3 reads CASRLNSGTSAADTQYF. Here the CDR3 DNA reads TGTGCAAGTCGCCTGAACTCCGGGACTAGCGCGGCAGATACGCAGTATTTT.

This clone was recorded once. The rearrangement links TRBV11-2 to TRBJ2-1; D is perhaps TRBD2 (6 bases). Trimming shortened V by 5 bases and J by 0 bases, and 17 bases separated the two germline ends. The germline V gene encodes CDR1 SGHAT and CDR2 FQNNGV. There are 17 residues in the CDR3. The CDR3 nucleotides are TGTGCCAGCAGCCCCCCGGGGAGGCCGAGCTCCTACAATGAGCAGTTCTTC. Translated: CASSPPGRPSSYNEQFF.

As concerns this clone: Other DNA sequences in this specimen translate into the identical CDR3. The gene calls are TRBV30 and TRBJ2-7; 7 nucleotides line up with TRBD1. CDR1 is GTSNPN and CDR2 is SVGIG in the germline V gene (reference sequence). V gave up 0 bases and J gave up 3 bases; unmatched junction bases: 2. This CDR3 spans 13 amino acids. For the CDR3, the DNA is TGTGCCTGGAGTGTACCAGGGGGCTACGAGCAGTACTTC. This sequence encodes CAWSVPGGYEQYF.

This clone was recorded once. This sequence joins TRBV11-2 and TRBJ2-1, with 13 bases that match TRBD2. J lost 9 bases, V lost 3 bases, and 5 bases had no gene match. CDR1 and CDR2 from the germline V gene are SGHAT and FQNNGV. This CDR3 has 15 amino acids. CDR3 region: CASSFGLAGAGEQFF. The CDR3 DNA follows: TGTGCCAGCAGCTTCGGACTAGCGGGAGCCGGTGAGCAGTTCTTC.

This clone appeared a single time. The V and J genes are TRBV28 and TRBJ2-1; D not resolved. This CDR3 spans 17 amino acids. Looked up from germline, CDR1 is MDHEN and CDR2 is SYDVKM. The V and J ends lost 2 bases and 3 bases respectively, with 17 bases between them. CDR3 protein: CASSLVGKIRLYNEQFF. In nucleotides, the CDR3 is TGTGCCAGCAGTTTAGTTGGGAAGATCCGCCTCTACAATGAGCAGTTCTTC.